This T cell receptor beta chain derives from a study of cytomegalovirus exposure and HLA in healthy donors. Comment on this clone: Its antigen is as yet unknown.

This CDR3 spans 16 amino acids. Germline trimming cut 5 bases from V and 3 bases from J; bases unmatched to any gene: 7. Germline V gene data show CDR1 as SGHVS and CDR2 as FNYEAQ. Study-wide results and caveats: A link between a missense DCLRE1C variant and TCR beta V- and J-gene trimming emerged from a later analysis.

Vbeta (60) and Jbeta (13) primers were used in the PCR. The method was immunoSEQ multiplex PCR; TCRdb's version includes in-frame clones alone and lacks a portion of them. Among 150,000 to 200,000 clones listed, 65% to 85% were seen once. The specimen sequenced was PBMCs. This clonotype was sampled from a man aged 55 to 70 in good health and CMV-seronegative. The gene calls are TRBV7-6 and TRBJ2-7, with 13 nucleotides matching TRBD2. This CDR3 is CASSHTGTSGNYEQYF. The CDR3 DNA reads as TGTGCCAGCAGCCATACTGGGACTAGCGGGAACTACGAGCAGTACTTC.